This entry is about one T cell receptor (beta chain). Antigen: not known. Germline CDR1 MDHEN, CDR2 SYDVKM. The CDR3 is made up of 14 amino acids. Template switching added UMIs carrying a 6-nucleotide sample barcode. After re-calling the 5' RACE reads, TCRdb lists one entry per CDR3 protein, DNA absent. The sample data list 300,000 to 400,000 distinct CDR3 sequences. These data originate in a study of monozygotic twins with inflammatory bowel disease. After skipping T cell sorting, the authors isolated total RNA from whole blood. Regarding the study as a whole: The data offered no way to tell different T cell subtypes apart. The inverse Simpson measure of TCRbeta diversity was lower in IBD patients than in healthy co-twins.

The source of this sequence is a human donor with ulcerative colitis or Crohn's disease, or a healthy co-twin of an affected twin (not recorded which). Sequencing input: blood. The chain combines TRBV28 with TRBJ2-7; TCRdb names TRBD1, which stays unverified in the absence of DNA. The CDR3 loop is CASRAGTGDYEQYF.